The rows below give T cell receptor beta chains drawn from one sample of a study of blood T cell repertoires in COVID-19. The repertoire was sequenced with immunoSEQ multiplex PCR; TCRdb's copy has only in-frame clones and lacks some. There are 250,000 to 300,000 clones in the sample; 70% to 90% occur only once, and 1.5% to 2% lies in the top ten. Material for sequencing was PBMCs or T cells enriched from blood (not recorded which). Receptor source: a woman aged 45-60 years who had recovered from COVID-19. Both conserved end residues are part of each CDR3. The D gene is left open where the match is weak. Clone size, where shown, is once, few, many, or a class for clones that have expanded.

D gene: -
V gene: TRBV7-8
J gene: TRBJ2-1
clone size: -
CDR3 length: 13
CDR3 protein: CASRMTVHNEQFF
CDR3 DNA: TGTGCCAGCAGGATGACTGTTCACAATGAGCAGTTCTTC

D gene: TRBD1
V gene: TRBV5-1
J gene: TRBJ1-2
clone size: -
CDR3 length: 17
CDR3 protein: CASSLVISGQGNYGYTF
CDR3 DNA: TGCGCCAGCAGCTTGGTGATTTCGGGACAGGGAAACTATGGCTACACCTTC

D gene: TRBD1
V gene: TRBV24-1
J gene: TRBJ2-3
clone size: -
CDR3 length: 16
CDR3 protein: CATSDPGGRSTDTQYF
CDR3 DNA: TGTGCCACCAGTGATCCAGGGGGACGGAGCACAGATACGCAGTATTTT

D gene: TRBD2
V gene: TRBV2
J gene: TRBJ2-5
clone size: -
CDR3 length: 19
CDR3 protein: CASSATGTSGRVGQETQYF
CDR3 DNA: TGTGCCAGCAGTGCTACCGGGACTAGCGGGAGGGTGGGCCAAGAGACCCAGTACTTC

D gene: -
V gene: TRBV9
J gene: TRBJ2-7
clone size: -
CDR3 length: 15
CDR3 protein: CASSVASGVSYEQYF
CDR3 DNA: TGTGCCAGCAGCGTAGCCTCCGGGGTCTCCTACGAGCAGTACTTC

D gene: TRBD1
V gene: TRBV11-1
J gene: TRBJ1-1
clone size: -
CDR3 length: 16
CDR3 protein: CASSSILQGAVTEAFF
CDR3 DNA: TGTGCCAGCAGCTCCATCTTACAGGGGGCGGTCACTGAAGCTTTCTTT

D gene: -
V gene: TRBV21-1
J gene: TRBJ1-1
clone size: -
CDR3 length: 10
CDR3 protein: CPPSGEEAFF
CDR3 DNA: TGTCCTCCCTCGGGGGAGGAAGCTTTCTTT

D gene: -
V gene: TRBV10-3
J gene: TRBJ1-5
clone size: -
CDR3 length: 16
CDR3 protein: CAISGAGGDSNQPQHF
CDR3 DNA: TGTGCCATCAGTGGAGCCGGGGGGGATAGCAATCAGCCCCAGCATTTT

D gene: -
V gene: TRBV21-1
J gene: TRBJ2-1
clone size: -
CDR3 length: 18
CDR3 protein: CASSMLAGELFSYNEQFF
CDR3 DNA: TGTGCCAGCAGCATGTTAGCGGGAGAGTTGTTTTCCTACAATGAGCAGTTCTTC

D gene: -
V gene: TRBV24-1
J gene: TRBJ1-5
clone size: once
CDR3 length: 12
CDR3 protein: CATSRVNQPQHF
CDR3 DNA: TGTGCCACCAGCCGGGTCAATCAGCCCCAGCATTTT

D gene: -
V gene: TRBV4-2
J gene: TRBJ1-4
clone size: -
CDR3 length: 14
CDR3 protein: CASSQDRASEELFF
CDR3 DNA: TGTGCCAGCAGCCAAGATAGAGCCAGCGAAGAACTGTTTTTT

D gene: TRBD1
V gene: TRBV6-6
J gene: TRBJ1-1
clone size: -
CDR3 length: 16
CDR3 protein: CASRKGQGARNTEAFF
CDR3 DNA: TGTGCCAGCAGGAAAGGACAGGGGGCGCGGAACACTGAAGCTTTCTTT

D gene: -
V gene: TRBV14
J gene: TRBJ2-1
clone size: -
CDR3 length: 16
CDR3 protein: CASSQGAQSSYNEQFF
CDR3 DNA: TGTGCCAGCAGCCAGGGAGCCCAAAGCTCCTACAATGAGCAGTTCTTC

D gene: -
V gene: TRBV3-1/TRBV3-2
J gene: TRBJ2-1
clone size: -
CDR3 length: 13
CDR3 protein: CASSPLAVNEQFF
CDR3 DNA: TGTGCCAGCAGCCCTTTGGCTGTCAATGAGCAGTTCTTC

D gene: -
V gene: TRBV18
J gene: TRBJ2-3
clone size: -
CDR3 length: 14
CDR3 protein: CASSPPRPPRTQYF
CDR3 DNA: TGTGCCAGCTCACCACCGAGGCCTCCTCGAACGCAGTATTTT

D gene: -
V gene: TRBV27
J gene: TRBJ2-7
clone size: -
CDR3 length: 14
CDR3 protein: CASSLGQGPYEQYF
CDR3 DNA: TGTGCCAGCAGTTTGGGGCAGGGCCCCTACGAGCAGTACTTC

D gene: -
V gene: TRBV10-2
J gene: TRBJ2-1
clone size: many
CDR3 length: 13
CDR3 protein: CASSDEFFHEQFF
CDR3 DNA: TGCGCCAGCAGTGATGAGTTCTTCCATGAGCAGTTCTTC

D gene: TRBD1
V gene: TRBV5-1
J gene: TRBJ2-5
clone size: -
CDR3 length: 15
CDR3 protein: CASSVRQGALETQYF
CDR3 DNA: TGCGCCAGCAGCGTACGACAGGGGGCTTTAGAGACCCAGTACTTC

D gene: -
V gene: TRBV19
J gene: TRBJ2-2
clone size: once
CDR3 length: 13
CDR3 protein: CASRQDSSTMLFF
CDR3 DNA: TGTGCCAGTCGACAGGACTCCTCTACTATGCTGTTTTTT

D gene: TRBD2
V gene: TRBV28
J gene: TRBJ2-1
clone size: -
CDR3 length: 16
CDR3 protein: CASSDLAGDRKNEQFF
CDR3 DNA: TGTGCCAGCAGTGATCTAGCGGGAGATAGAAAGAATGAGCAGTTCTTC

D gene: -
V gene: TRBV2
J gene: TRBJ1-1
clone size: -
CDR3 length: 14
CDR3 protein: CASNQGGGTGEAFF
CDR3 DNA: TGTGCCAGCAATCAAGGTGGGGGCACAGGTGAAGCTTTCTTT

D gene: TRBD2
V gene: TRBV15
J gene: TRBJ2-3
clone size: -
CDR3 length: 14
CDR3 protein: CATSPGGATDTQYF
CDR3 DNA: TGTGCCACCAGCCCGGGGGGGGCCACAGATACGCAGTATTTT

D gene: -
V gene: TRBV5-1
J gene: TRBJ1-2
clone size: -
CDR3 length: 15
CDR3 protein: CASSLSGQWGRGYTF
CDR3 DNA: TGCGCCAGCAGCTTGTCCGGACAGTGGGGGCGAGGCTACACCTTC

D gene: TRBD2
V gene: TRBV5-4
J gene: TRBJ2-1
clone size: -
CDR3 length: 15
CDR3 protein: CASSTGTSFGNEQFF
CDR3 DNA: TGTGCCAGCAGCACCGGGACTAGCTTTGGGAATGAGCAGTTCTTC

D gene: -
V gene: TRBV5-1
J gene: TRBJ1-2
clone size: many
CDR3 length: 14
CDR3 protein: CASSSMETAQGYTF
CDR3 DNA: TGCGCCAGCAGCTCCATGGAGACAGCTCAGGGCTACACCTTC

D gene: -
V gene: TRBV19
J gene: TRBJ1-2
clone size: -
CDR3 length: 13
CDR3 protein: CASSRDLGNGYTF
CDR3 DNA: TGTGCCAGTAGTAGGGACTTGGGTAATGGCTACACCTTC

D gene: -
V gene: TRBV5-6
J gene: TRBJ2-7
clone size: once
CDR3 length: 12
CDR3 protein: CASSLGSEIGYF
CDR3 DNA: TGTGCCAGCAGCTTGGGTAGTGAAATCGGGTACTTC

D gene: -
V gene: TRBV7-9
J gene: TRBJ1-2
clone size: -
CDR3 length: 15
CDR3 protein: CASSLSGGEGYGYTF
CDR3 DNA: TGTGCCAGCAGCTTATCGGGGGGCGAAGGCTATGGCTACACCTTC

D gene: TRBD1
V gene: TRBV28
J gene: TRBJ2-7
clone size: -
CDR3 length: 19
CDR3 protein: CASSPIWGQGARVSYEQYF
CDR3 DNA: TGTGCCAGCAGTCCCATCTGGGGACAGGGGGCACGGGTCTCCTACGAGCAGTACTTC

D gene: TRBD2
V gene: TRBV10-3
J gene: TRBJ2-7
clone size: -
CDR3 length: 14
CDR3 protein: CAISGGTSAVGVYF
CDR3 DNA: TGTGCCATCAGTGGGGGGACTAGCGCGGTTGGGGTGTACTTC

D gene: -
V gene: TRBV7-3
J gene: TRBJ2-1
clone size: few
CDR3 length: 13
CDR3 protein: CASSSTPRDQQFF
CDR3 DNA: TGTGCCAGCAGCTCTACCCCTAGAGATCAGCAGTTCTTC

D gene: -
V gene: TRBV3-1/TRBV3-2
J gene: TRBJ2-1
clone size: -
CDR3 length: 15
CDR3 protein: CASSAQQGRGNEQFF
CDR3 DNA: TGTGCCAGCAGCGCACAACAGGGTAGAGGGAATGAGCAGTTCTTC

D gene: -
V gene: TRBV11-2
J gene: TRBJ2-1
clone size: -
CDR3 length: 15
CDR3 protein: CASSAIAWGYNEQFF
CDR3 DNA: TGTGCCAGCAGCGCTATAGCGTGGGGTTACAATGAGCAGTTCTTC

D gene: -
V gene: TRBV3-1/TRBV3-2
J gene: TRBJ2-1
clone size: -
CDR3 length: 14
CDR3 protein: CASSPEGSYNEQFF
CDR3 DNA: TGTGCCAGCAGCCCGGAGGGCTCCTACAATGAGCAGTTCTTC

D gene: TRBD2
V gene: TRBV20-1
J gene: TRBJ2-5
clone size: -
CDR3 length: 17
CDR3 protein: CSASSWGVAGIQETQYF
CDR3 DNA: TGCAGTGCTAGTAGCTGGGGAGTAGCGGGGATCCAAGAGACCCAGTACTTC

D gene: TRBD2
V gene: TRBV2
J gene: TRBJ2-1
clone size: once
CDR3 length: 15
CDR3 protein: CASSDPSGKGGEQFF
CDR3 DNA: TGTGCCAGCAGTGATCCTAGCGGGAAAGGGGGTGAGCAGTTCTTC

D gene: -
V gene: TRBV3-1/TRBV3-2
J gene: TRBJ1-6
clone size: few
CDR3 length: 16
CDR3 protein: CASSQDGPGLGSPLHF
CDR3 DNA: TGTGCCAGCAGCCAAGATGGGCCAGGGCTCGGTTCACCCCTCCACTTT

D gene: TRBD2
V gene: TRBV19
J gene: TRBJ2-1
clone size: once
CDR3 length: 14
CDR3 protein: CASSNWAGANEQFF
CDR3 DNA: TGTGCCAGTAGTAACTGGGCGGGAGCCAATGAGCAGTTCTTC

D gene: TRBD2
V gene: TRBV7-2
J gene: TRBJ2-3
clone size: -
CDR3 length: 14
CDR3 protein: CASSFTSATDTQYF
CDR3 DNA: TGTGCCAGCAGCTTTACTAGCGCCACAGATACGCAGTATTTT

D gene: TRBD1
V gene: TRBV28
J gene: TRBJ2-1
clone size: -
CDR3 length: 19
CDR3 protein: CASRGQGGGPRTSYNEQFF
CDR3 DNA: TGTGCCAGCAGGGGACAGGGCGGGGGACCCCGTACGTCCTACAATGAGCAGTTCTTC

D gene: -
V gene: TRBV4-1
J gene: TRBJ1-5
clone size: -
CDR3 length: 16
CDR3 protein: CASSLSVGGPNQPQHF
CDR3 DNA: TGCGCCAGCAGCCTCTCGGTGGGGGGGCCCAATCAGCCCCAGCATTTT

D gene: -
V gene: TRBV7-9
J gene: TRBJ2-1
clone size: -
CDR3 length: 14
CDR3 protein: CASSLAPRQAQQFF
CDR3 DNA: TGTGCCAGCAGCTTAGCGCCCCGGCAGGCCCAGCAGTTCTTC

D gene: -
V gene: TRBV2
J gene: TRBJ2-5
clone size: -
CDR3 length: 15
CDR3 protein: CASRSYGGGGETQYF
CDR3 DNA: TGTGCCAGCAGGTCGTATGGGGGAGGCGGAGAGACCCAGTACTTC

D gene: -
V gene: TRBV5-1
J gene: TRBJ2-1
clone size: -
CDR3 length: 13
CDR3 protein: CASGLVGMNEQFF
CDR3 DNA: TGCGCCAGCGGACTGGTGGGAATGAATGAGCAGTTCTTC

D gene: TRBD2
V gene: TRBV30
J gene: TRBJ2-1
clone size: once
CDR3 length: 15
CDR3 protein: CAWSTTSGRLNEQFF
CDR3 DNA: TGTGCCTGGAGTACCACTAGCGGGAGGCTTAATGAGCAGTTCTTC